These 8 T cell receptor beta chains came from one sample sequenced in a study of T cell clonality in common variable immunodeficiency (dated by TCRdb to 2013 to 2016). Library creation used the immunoSEQ multiplex PCR assay. Here the immuneACCESS table is served through TCRdb, limited to in-frame sequences with V and J called. Missing clones are a known gap in these copies; in checked studies unresolved V genes cover under half, and the rest lacks a known reason. The table gives under 50,000 clones for this sample, with none occurring only once. Clones ranked in the top ten supply about 0.7% of the sample. Sequencing used peripheral blood mononuclear cells. The receptor set was obtained from a person between 18 and 75 years old in good health.

This clone was recorded at least ten times. The read gets to within 3 residues of the CDR3 end, and the germline J gene fills in the rest. V is TRBV5-4 and J is TRBJ2-7; D is undetermined. The CDR3 covers 14 residues. V lost 1 base, J lost 0 bases, and 8 bases lay in between. In germline, CDR1 is SGHNT, CDR2 YYREEE (reference sequence). The sequenced part of the CDR3 DNA is TGTGCCAGCAGCTTGAAAACCAGCTCCTACGAG. This sequence encodes CASSLKTSSYE. The entire CDR3 protein reads CASSLKTSSYEQYF.

This clone was recorded at least ten times. The read gets to within 3 residues of the CDR3 end, and the germline J gene fills in the rest. This chain links TRBV20-1 with TRBJ2-2; 7 nucleotides agree with TRBD1. The V segment lost 0 bases and the J segment 1 base; nucleotides outside the gene matches: 11. The CDR3 runs 18 residues. Germline CDR1 is DFQATT and CDR2 is SNEGSKA (reference sequence). Partial CDR3 DNA: TGCAGTGCTAGAGATGGGACAGCCATAATCGGGAACACCGGGGAG. Encoded protein: CSARDGTAIIGNTGE. The whole CDR3 protein reads CSARDGTAIIGNTGELFF.

This clone was seen at least ten times. CDR3: CSVADRGPGYTF. The sequenced CDR3 bases are TGCAGCGTTGCCGACAGGGGGCCTGGC. The V gene is TRBV29-1, the J gene TRBJ1-2; 10 nucleotides line up with TRBD1. The CDR3 extends 3 residues past the end of the read, so its final part is completed from the germline J gene. The CDR3 has 12 residues. After removal of 4 bases from V and 7 bases from J, the junction contained 3 bases not matched to a gene. The V gene's germline CDR1 is SQVTM and CDR2 ANQGSEA.

This clone was detected ten times or more. The CDR3 extends 3 residues past the end of the read, so its final part is completed from the germline J gene. The chain recombines TRBV20-1 with TRBJ2-5, with a possible D match to TRBD2 (5 bases). The germline V gene encodes CDR1 DFQATT and CDR2 SNEGSKA (reference sequence). The CDR3 consists of 14 residues. Between the trimmed V and J ends, which lost 3 bases and 2 bases, there was a span of 13 bases. CDR3 amino acids: CSARGVGEQETQYF. CDR3 DNA (partial): TGCAGTGCTAGGGGTGTCGGGGAACAAGAGACC.

This clone was picked up many times. The CDR3 extends 3 residues past the end of the read, so its final part is completed from the germline J gene. This sequence joins TRBV2 and TRBJ2-2; TRBD1 matches 8 bases. Trimming cost V 1 base and J 6 bases; bases outside gene matches: 10. The CDR3 sequence is 17 residues long. CDR1 and CDR2 from the germline V gene are SNHLY and FYNNEI. The CDR3 loop is CASSEGLGTGTPGELFF. Partial CDR3 DNA: TGTGCCAGCAGTGAAGGTTTGGGGACAGGAACCCCCGGGGAG.

At least ten counts were recorded for this clone. The CDR3 goes on 3 residues after the read ends, and that part is filled in from the germline J gene. The V and J genes are TRBV14 and TRBJ2-7, with a possible D match to TRBD2 (6 bases). Trimming stripped 1 base from V and 0 bases from J, with 13 bases between. Germline V gene sequence: CDR1 SGHDN, CDR2 FVKESK. The CDR3 is made up of 16 amino acids. The CDR3: CASSQVEGSSSYEQYF. Partial CDR3 DNA: TGTGCCAGCAGCCAAGTGGAGGGTTCAAGCTCCTACGAG.

There are many counts of this clone. The CDR3 extends 3 residues past the end of the read, so its final part is completed from the germline J gene. The rearrangement joins TRBV6-4 to TRBJ2-1; D possibly corresponds to TRBD1 (5 bases). The CDR3 spans 15 residues. Germline CDR1 reads MRHNA; CDR2 reads SNTAGT. With 3 bases removed from V and 0 bases from J, the gap between germline ends came to 9 bases. CDR3 sequence reads: CASSEGVASYNEQFF. Partial CDR3 DNA: TGTGCCAGCAGTGAAGGGGTGGCCTCCTACAATGAG.

This clone was seen many times. The CDR3 goes on 3 residues after the read ends, and that part is filled in from the germline J gene. This chain uses TRBV12-3 or TRBV12-4 with TRBJ2-2; 9 bases are shared with TRBD1. CDR3 size: 14 residues. Here the CDR3 reads CASSPDRGNEKLFF. The sequenced CDR3 bases are TGTGCCAGCAGTCCGGACAGGGGTAATGAAAAG.